Presented here are 15 T cell receptor beta chains from one specimen sequenced in a study of T cells in Graves' hyperthyroidism and ophthalmopathy. TCR beta CDR3 regions were amplified from RNA transcripts. HTBI primers were employed in a first-round RT-PCR of the TCR CDR3. TCRdb re-analysed the multiplex PCR reads in MiXCR, keeping a single row per CDR3 protein. The data show about 610,000 distinct CDR3 sequences, approximately 44% seen once. Sequenced material: peripheral blood or thyroid tissue (not recorded which). Source of these receptors: a young woman with Graves' hyperthyroidism.

The chain carries TRBV7-8 and TRBJ2-2, with D maybe TRBD2 (6 bases). The CDR3 consists of 14 residues. V was pared by 5 bases and J by 7 bases, with 14 bases between. CDR1 and CDR2 from the germline V gene are SGHVS and FQNEAQ. The CDR3: CASSPSREIGELFF. The CDR3 DNA sequence: TGTGCCAGCAGCCCATCCCGGGAGATCGGGGAGCTGTTTTTT.

The CDR3: CASSLFGPSSYEQYF. The CDR3, as DNA: TGTGCCAGCAGTTTATTTGGACCTAGCTCCTACGAGCAGTACTTC. The chain couples TRBV12-3 or TRBV12-4 to TRBJ2-7; D call uncertain. The V and J ends lost 2 bases and 0 bases respectively, with 11 bases between them. The CDR3 is 15 amino acids.

This clonotype appeared many times. This chain connects TRBV7-3 to TRBJ1-3, with D tentatively TRBD1 (5 bases). This CDR3 is built from 17 residues. Between the trimmed V and J ends, which lost 1 base and 2 bases, there was a span of 15 bases. Per germline, CDR1 SGHTA and CDR2 FQGTGA. Here the CDR3 DNA reads TGTGCCAGCAGCTTAAAAGCTCGGGGGTTTGCTGGAAACACCATATATTTT. Protein: CASSLKARGFAGNTIYF.

The chain combines TRBV7-9 with TRBJ2-5; D may be TRBD1 (5 bases). Germline loops: CDR1 SEHNR, CDR2 FQNEAQ (reference sequence). The V gene lost 4 bases and the J gene lost 5 bases, with 17 bases spanning the gap. The CDR3 covers 15 residues. The CDR3 sequence: CASSSPQGPGETQYF. The CDR3, as DNA: TGTGCCAGCAGCTCCCCCCAGGGCCCAGGGGAGACCCAGTACTTC.

The V call is TRBV29-1, the J call TRBJ1-5; tentative D call: TRBD1 (6 bases). V shed 8 bases and J shed 1 base, with 12 bases lying between them. The CDR3 consists of 13 residues. Germline lookup yields CDR1 SQVTM and CDR2 ANQGSEA. The CDR3 DNA sequence: TGCAGCAGTTTAGGGGGAAGCAATCAGCCCCAGCATTTT. It yields the protein CSSLGGSNQPQHF. The full variable domain, completed using reference TRBV29-1 and TRBJ1-5, is SAVISQKPSRDICQRGTSLTIQCQVDSQVTMMFWYRQQPGQSLTLIATANQGSEATYESGFVIDKFPISRPNLTFSTLTVSNMSPEDSSIYLCSSLGGSNQPQHFGDGTRLSIL.

The chain carries TRBV29-1 and TRBJ1-5, with D possibly matching TRBD1 (5 bases). The V and J ends lost 1 base and 12 bases respectively, with 10 bases between them. The CDR3 covers 11 residues. CDR1 SQVTM and CDR2 ANQGSEA come from the germline V gene. As DNA, the CDR3 is TGCAGCGTTGAAGGGCAGGGCGTCCAGCATTTT. It yields the protein CSVEGQGVQHF.

Notes on this clonotype: A much larger clone sits a single nucleotide away, making a read error possible. The CDR3 coding sequence is TGCAGCGTTTTTGCGGAGAGCACTGGAGCTTTCTTT. Protein sequence: CSVFAESTGAFF. V and J are TRBV29-1 and TRBJ1-1; D is unresolved. Germline loops: CDR1 SQVTM, CDR2 ANQGSEA. This CDR3 is 12 amino acids long.

The chain uses TRBV18 and TRBJ2-5, with 11 bases lining up with TRBD1. The CDR3 contains 14 residues. CDR1 and CDR2 from the germline V gene are KGHSH and LQKENI. Losses at the gene ends were 4 bases for V and 5 bases for J; bases not matched to a gene: 3. CDR3 region: CASSRTGGEETQYF. The CDR3, as DNA: TGTGCCAGCTCACGGACAGGGGGCGAGGAGACCCAGTACTTC.

The CDR3 region has the DNA TGCAGTGCTAGACTTCCCAGCTCCTACGAGCAGTACTTC. Encoded protein: CSARLPSSYEQYF. V gene TRBV20-1 combines with J gene TRBJ2-7, with D uncertain. There are 13 residues in the CDR3. V lost 2 bases and J lost 0, with 8 bases in between. CDR1 and CDR2 from the germline V gene are DFQATT and SNEGSKA (reference sequence).

The chain joins TRBV11-2 to TRBJ2-6; TRBD2 matches 12 bases. The ends lost 1 base at V and 0 bases at J; junction bases unmatched: 10. Looked up from germline, CDR1 is SGHAT and CDR2 is FQNNGV. CDR3 size: 21 residues. The CDR3 sequence is CASSLAVLAGGFYSGANVLTF. The DNA of the CDR3 is TGTGCCAGCAGCTTAGCGGTTCTAGCGGGAGGGTTCTACTCTGGGGCCAACGTCCTGACTTTC.

This clonotype was seen many times. This rearrangement joins TRBV2 to TRBJ1-5; no definite D call. There are 14 residues in the CDR3. CDR1 is SNHLY and CDR2 is FYNNEI in the germline V gene. V shed 1 base and J shed 6 bases, with 10 bases lying between them. Here the CDR3 DNA reads TGTGCCAGCAGTGAAGGGGGAGAGAGTCAGCCCCAGCATTTT. Its protein product is CASSEGGESQPQHF. Variable domain in full (rest from reference TRBV2 and TRBJ1-5): EPEVTQTPSHQVTQMGQEVILRCVPISNHLYFYWYRQILGQKVEFLVSFYNNEISEKSEIFDDQFSVERPDGSNFTLKIRSTKLEDSAMYFCASSEGGESQPQHFGDGTRLSIL.

This clonotype was detected many times. The J gene is TRBJ2-7, the V gene TRBV6-5; possibly TRBD2 for D (5 bases). The V end was cut by 3 bases, the J end by 3 bases, with 9 bases between. Germline-derived CDR1 and CDR2 are MNHEY and SVGAGI. This CDR3 has 13 residues. The CDR3 is CASSYSEGYEQYF. The CDR3 nucleotides read TGTGCCAGCAGTTATAGCGAGGGCTACGAGCAGTACTTC.

This clonotype was picked up many times. The chain recombines TRBV20-1 with TRBJ2-5; either TRBD1 or TRBD2 may supply D (5 bases each). The CDR3 is 19 residues long. The germline V gene has CDR1 DFQATT and CDR2 SNEGSKA (reference sequence). Trimming cost V 3 bases and J 0 bases, with 26 bases left between them. The CDR3 DNA reads TGCAGTGCTAGTGATGACAGACCTCTAGAGCGGAGATACCAAGAGACCCAGTACTTC. The encoded protein is CSASDDRPLERRYQETQYF.

This clonotype was seen at least ten times. This chain connects TRBV3-1 to TRBJ1-1; D is perhaps TRBD1 (5 bases). The V end was cut by 1 base, the J end by 5 bases, with 17 bases between. The CDR3 contains 16 residues. From germline, CDR1 is LGHDT and CDR2 YNNKEL (reference sequence). CDR3 loop: CASSQGVGQGWTEAFF. In DNA form, the CDR3 reads TGTGCCAGCAGCCAAGGCGTGGGGCAGGGCTGGACTGAAGCTTTCTTT.

V is TRBV7-9 and J is TRBJ1-5; 7 bases agree with TRBD1. Trimming removed 8 bases from V and 7 bases from J; junction bases left unmatched: 5. Germline CDR1 SEHNR, CDR2 FQNEAQ (reference sequence). This CDR3 spans 12 amino acids. The CDR3 here is CASDRVGQPQHF. In DNA form, the CDR3 reads TGTGCCAGCGACAGGGTGGGGCAGCCCCAGCATTTT.